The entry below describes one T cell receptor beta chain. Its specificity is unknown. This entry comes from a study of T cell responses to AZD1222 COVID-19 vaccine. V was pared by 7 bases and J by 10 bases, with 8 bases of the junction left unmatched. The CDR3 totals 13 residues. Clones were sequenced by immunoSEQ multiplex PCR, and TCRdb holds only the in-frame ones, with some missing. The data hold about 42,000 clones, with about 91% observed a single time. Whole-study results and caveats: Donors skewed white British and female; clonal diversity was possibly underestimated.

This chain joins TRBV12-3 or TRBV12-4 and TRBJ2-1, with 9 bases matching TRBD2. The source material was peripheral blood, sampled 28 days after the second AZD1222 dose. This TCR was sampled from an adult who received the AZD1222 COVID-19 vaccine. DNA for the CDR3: TGTGCCAGCACCGGACTAGCGACCGGGGAGCAGTTCTTC. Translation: CASTGLATGEQFF.